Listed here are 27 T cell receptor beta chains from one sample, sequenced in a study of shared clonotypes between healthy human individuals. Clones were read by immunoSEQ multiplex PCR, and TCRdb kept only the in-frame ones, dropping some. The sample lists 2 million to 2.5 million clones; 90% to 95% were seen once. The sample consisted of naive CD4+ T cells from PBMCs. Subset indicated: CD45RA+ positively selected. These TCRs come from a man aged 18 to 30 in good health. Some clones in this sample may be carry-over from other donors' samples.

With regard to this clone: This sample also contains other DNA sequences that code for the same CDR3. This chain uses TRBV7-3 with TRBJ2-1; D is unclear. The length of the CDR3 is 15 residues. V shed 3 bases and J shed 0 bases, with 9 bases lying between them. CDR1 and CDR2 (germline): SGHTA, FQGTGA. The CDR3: CASSFGPSSYNEQFF. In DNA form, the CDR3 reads TGTGCCAGCAGCTTTGGACCCAGCTCCTACAATGAGCAGTTCTTC.

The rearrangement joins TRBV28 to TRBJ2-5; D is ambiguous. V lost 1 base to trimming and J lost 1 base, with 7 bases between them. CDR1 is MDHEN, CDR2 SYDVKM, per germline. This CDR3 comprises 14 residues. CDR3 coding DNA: TGTGCCAGCAGTTTATTTCCGCGCCAAGAGACCCAGTACTTC. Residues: CASSLFPRQETQYF.

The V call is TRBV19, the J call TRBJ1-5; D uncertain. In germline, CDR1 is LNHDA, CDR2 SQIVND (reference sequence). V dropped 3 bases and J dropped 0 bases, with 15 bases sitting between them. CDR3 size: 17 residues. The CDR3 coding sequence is TGTGCCAGTAGTATTAAGGCAGCAAGTAATAGCAATCAGCCCCAGCATTTT. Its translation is CASSIKAASNSNQPQHF.

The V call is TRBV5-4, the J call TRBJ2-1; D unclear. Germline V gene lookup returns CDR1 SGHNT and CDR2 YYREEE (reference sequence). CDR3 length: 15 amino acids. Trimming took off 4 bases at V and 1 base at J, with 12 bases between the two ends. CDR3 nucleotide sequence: TGTGCCAGCAGCCCCCTTTTAGCTTCCTACAATGAGCAGTTCTTC. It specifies CASSPLLASYNEQFF.

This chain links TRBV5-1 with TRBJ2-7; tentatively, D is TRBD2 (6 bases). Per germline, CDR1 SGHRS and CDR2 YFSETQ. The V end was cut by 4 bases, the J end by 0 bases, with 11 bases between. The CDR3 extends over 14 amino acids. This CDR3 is CASSPTSISYEQYF. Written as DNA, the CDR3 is TGCGCCAGCAGCCCGACTAGTATCTCCTACGAGCAGTACTTC.

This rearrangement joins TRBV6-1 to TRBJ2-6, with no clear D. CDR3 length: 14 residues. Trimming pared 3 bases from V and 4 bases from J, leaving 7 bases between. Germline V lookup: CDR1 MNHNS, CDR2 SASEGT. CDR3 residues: CASSEKTGANVLTF. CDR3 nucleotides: TGTGCCAGCAGTGAGAAGACGGGGGCCAACGTCCTGACTTTC.

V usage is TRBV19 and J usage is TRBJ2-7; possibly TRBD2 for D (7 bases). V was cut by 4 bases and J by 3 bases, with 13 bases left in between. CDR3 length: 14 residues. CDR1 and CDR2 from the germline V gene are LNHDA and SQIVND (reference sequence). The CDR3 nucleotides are TGTGCCAGTAGTAAAGGGGGGGGACACTACGAGCAGTACTTC. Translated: CASSKGGGHYEQYF.

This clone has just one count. The CDR3, as DNA: TGCGCCAGCAGCTTGATCTCCGGGCCTGGGGCCAACGTCCTGACTTTC. This encodes CASSLISGPGANVLTF. This chain links TRBV5-1 with TRBJ2-6; D gene uncertain. CDR1 and CDR2 from the germline V gene are SGHRS and YFSETQ. The CDR3 extends over 16 amino acids. The V gene lost 1 base and the J gene lost 2 bases, with 10 bases spanning the gap.

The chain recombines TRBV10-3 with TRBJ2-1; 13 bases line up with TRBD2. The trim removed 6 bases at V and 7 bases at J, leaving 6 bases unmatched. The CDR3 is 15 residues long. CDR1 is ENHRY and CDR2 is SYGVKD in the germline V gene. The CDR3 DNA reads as TGTGCCATCAGGAACGGGACTAGCGGGATTAATGAGCAGTTCTTC. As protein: CAIRNGTSGINEQFF.

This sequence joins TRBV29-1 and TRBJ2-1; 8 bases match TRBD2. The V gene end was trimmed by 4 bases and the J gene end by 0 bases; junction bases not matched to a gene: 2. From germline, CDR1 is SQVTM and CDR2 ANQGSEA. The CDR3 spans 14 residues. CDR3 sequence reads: CSVVAGPSYNEQFF. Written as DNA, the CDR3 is TGCAGCGTTGTAGCGGGACCCTCCTACAATGAGCAGTTCTTC.

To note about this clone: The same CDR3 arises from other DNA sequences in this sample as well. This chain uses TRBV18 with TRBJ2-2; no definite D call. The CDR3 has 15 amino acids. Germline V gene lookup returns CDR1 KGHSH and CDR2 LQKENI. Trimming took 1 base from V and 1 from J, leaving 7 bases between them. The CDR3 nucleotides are TGTGCCAGCTCACCACGAACAGTGAACACCGGGGAGCTGTTTTTT. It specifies CASSPRTVNTGELFF.

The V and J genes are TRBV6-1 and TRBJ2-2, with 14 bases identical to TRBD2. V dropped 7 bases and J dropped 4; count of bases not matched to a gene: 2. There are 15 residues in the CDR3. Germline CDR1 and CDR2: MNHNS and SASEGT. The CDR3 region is CASMGTSGSTGELFF. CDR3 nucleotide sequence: TGTGCCAGCATGGGGACTAGCGGGAGCACCGGGGAGCTGTTTTTT.

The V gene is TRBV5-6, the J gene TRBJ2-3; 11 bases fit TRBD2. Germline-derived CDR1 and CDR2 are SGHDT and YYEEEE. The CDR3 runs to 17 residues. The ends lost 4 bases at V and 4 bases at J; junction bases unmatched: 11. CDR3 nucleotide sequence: TGTGCCAGCAGCGTCGCGGTTTTAGCGGGAGGGTCAGATACGCAGTATTTT. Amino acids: CASSVAVLAGGSDTQYF. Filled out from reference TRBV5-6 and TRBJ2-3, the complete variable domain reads DAGVTQSPTHLIKTRGQQVTLRCSPKSGHDTVSWYQQALGQGPQFIFQYYEEEERQRGNFPDRFSGHQFPNYSSELNVNALLLGDSALYLCASSVAVLAGGSDTQYFGPGTRLTVL.

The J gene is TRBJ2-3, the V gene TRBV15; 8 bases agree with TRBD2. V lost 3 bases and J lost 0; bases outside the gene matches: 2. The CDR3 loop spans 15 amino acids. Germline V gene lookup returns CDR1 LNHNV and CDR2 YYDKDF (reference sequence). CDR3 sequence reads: CATSRSSGSTDTQYF. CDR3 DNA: TGTGCCACCAGCAGGTCTAGCGGGAGCACAGATACGCAGTATTTT.

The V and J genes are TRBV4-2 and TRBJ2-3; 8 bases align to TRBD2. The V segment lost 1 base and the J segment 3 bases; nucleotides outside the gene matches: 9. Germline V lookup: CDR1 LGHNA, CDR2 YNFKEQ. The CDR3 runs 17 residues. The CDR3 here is CASSQVAGRAVTDTQYF. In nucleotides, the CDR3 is TGTGCCAGCAGCCAAGTGGCCGGGAGGGCCGTAACAGATACGCAGTATTTT.

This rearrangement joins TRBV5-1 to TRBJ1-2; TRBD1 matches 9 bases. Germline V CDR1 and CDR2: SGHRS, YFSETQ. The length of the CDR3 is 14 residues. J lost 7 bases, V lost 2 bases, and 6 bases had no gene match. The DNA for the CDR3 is TGCGCCAGCAGCTTAGAGGACAGGGGCTTTGGCTACACCTTC. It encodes CASSLEDRGFGYTF.

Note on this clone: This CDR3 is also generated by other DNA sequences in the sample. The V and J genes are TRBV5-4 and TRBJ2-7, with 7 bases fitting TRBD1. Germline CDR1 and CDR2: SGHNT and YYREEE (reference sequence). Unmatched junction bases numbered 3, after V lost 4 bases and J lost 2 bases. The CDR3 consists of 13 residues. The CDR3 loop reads CASSRQGAYEQYF. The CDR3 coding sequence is TGTGCCAGCAGCCGACAGGGAGCCTACGAGCAGTACTTC.

CDR3 in DNA: TGTGCCAGCAGCTTGGTGGGGGGCAGAGCTTTCTTT. This gives the protein CASSLVGGRAFF. This chain links TRBV5-4 with TRBJ1-1; maybe TRBD1 (6 bases). V lost 0 bases and J lost 10, with 10 bases in between. The CDR3 contains 12 residues. Germline V gene lookup returns CDR1 SGHNT and CDR2 YYREEE (reference sequence).

The CDR3 nucleotides read TGCGCCAGCAGCTCACGGGGGTCCGCTAGCACAGATACGCAGTATTTT. As protein: CASSSRGSASTDTQYF. The chain uses TRBV5-1 and TRBJ2-3, with D possibly matching TRBD2 (6 bases). The V and J ends lost 3 bases and 0 bases respectively, with 14 bases between them. The CDR3 consists of 16 residues. Germline values: CDR1 SGHRS, CDR2 YFSETQ.

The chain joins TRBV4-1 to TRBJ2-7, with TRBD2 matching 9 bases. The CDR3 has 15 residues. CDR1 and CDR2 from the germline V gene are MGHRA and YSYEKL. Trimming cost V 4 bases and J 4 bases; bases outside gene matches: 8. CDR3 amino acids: CASSLTGTSLYEQYF. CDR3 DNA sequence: TGCGCCAGCAGCCTAACCGGGACTAGCTTATACGAGCAGTACTTC.

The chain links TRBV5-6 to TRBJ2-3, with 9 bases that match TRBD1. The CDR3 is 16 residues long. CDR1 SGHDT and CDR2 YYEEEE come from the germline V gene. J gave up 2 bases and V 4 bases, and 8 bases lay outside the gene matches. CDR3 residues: CASSPDRGSTTDTQYF. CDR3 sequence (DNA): TGTGCCAGCAGCCCAGACAGGGGGTCCACCACAGATACGCAGTATTTT.

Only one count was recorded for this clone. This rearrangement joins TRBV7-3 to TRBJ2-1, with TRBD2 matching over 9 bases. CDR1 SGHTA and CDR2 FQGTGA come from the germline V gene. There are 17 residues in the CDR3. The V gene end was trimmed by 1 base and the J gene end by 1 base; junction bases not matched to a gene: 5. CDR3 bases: TGTGCCAGCAGCTTAAACCCAGCGGGAGGATCCTACAATGAGCAGTTCTTC. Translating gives CASSLNPAGGSYNEQFF.

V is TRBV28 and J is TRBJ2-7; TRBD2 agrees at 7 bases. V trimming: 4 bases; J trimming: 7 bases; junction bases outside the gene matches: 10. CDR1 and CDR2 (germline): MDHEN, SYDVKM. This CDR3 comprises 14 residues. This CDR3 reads CASSSIPLGGEQYF. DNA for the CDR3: TGTGCCAGCAGTTCGATTCCTCTGGGGGGGGAGCAGTACTTC.

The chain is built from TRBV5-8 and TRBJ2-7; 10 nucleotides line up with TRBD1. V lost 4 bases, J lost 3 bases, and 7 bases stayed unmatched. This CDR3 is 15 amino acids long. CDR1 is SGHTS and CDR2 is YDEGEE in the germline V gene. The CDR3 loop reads CASSARTGGDYEQYF. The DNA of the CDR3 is TGTGCCAGCAGCGCCCGGACAGGGGGGGACTACGAGCAGTACTTC.

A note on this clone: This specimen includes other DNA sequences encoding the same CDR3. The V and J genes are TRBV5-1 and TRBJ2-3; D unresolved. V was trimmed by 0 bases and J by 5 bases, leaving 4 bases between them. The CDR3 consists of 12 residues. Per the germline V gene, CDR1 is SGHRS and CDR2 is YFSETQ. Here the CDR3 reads CASSLDLDTQYF. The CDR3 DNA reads TGCGCCAGCAGCTTGGATTTAGATACGCAGTATTTT.

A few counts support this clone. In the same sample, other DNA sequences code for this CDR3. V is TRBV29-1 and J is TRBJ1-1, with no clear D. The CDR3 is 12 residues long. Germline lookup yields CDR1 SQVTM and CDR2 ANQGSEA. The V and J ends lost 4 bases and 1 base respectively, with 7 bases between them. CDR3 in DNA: TGCAGCGTTGGACGGGGGAACACTGAAGCTTTCTTT. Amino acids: CSVGRGNTEAFF.

The CDR3 DNA reads TGTGCCAGCAGCGTATCTGGACAGGGATTCACTGAAGCTTTCTTT. Encoded protein: CASSVSGQGFTEAFF. The chain couples TRBV9 to TRBJ1-1; 8 bases map to TRBD1. V gave up 1 base and J gave up 4 bases; unmatched junction bases: 6. This CDR3 contains 15 residues. CDR1 and CDR2 from the germline V gene are SGDLS and YYNGEE. The full variable domain, rest sourced from reference TRBV9 and TRBJ1-1, is DSGVTQTPKHLITATGQRVTLRCSPRSGDLSVYWYQQSLDQGLQFLIQYYNGEERAKGNILERFSAQQFPDLHSELNLSSLELGDSALYFCASSVSGQGFTEAFFGQGTRLTVV.